This TCR beta chain was obtained from a study of blood T cell repertoires in COVID-19. As for the study in general: PBMCs, B-cell-depleted T cells, or T cells were the source of the cDNA or gDNA that made up the material.

Clinical history as reported by participants underpinned cohort assignment. The assay was immunoSEQ multiplex PCR, and TCRdb's table has in-frame clones only and misses some. The sample has about 300,000 clones, 85% to 90% seen once; the top ten hold roughly 4%. Specimen: PBMCs or T cells enriched from blood (not recorded which). The TCR sequence derives from a young man who had recovered from COVID-19.

CDR3 amino acids: CAWSVTSFYGYTF. The CDR3 region has the DNA TGTGCCTGGAGTGTTACATCCTTCTATGGCTACACCTTC. The chain couples TRBV30 to TRBJ1-2; D is unclear. Germline CDR1 reads GTSNPN; CDR2 reads SVGIG (reference sequence). V dropped 0 bases and J dropped 4 bases, with 9 bases sitting between them. The CDR3 sequence is 13 residues long.